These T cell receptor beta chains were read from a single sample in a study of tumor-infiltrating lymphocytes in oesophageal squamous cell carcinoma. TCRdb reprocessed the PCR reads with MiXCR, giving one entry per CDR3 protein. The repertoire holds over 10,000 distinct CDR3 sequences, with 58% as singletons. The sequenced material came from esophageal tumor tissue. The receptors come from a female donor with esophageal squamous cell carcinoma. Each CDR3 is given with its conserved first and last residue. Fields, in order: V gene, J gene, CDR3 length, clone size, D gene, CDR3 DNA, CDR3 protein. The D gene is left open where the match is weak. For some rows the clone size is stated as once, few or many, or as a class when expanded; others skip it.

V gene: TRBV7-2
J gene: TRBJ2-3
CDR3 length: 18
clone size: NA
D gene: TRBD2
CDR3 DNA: TGTGCCAGCAGCGTAGGTAGCCTAGCGGGGGGGATAACAGATACGCAGTATTTT
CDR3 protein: CASSVGSLAGGITDTQYF

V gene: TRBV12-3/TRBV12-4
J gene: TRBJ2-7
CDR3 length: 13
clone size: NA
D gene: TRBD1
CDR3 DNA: TGTGCCAGCTCAGACAGGGAGAAGGGCGAGCAGTACTTC
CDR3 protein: CASSDREKGEQYF

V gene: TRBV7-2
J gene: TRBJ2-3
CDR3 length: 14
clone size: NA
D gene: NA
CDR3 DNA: TGTGCCAGCAGCACCACTACTAGCACAGATACGCAGTATTTT
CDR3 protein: CASSTTTSTDTQYF

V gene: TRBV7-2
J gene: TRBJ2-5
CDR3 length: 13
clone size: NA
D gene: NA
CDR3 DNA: TGTGCCAGCAGCCTCGAGTTCAGCGAGACCCAGTACTTC
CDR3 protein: CASSLEFSETQYF

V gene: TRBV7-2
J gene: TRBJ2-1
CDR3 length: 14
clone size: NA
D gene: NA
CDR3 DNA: TGTGCCAGCAGCTTAGAACAGATATACAATGAGCAGTTCTTC
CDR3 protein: CASSLEQIYNEQFF

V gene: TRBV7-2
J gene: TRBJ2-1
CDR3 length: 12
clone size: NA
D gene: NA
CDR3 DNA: TGTGCCAGCAGCTCCCTCGCGGCAGAGCAGTTCTTC
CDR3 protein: CASSSLAAEQFF

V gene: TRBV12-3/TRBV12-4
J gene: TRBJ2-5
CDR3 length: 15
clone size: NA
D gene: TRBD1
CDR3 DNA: TGTGCCAGCAGTACAGGGGGCTTAACCAAAGAGACCCAGTACTTC
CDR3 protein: CASSTGGLTKETQYF

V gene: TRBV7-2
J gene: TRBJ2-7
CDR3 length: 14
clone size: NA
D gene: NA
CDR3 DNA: TGTGCCAGCAGCTTAGGACCGCACTCCTACGAGCAGTACTTC
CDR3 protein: CASSLGPHSYEQYF

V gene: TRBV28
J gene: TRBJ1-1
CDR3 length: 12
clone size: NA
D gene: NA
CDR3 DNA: TGTGCCAGCAGTTTAGATGGGACTGAAGCTTTCTTT
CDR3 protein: CASSLDGTEAFF

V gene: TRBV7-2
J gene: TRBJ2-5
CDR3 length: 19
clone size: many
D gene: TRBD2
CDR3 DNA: TGTGCCAGCAGCGCGGGACTAGCGGGGGGAAAGCCGAACACCGGGGAGCTGTACTTC
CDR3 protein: CASSAGLAGGKPNTGELYF

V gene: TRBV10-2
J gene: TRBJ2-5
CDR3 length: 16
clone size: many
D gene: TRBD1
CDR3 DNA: TGCGCCAGCAGCTCCTCTACAGGGGTCTCCCAAGAGACCCAGTACTTC
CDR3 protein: CASSSSTGVSQETQYF

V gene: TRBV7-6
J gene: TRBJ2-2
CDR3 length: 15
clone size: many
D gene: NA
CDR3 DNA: TGTGCCAGCAGCTTAGGGCAGTTCAGCACCGGGGAGCTGTTTTTT
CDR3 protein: CASSLGQFSTGELFF

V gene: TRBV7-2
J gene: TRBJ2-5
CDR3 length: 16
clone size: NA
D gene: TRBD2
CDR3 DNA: TGTGCCAGCAGCTTAGGGCGGGAGGGCCGAGGAGAGACCCAGTACTTC
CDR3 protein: CASSLGREGRGETQYF

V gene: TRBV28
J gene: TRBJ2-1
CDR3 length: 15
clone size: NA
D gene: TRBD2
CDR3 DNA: TGTGCCAGCATAAGCGGGGGGGCCTCAGGGAATGAGCAGTTCTTC
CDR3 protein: CASISGGASGNEQFF

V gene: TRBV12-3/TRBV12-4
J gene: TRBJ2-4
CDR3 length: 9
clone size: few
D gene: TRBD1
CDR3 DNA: TGTGCCAGCAGTTTCGGGACAGGGTTT
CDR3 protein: CASSFGTGF

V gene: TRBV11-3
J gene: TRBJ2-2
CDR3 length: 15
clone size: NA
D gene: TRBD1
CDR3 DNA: TGTGCCAGCAGCTTGGGACAGGGCCCATCCGGGGAGCTGTTTTTT
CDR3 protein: CASSLGQGPSGELFF

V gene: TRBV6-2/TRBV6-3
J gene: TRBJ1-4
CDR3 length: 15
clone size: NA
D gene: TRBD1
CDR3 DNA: TGTGCCAGCAGTGATCCGGGACAGGGAAATGAAAAACTGTTTTTT
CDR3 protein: CASSDPGQGNEKLFF

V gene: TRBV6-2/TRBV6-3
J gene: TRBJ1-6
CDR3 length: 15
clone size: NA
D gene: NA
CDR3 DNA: TGTGCCAGCAGTGTCGGACTAGCTGACGGTAGCGAGCAGTACTTT
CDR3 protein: CASSVGLADGSEQYF

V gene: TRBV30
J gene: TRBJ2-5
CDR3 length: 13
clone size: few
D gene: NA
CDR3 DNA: TGTGCCTGGAGTACTCAGGGGGGGGAGACCCAGTACTTC
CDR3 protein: CAWSTQGGETQYF

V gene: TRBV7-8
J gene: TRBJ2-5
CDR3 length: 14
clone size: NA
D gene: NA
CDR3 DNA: TGTGCCAGCAGCTTAGGTTCGGGCCAAGAGACCCAGTACTTC
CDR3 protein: CASSLGSGQETQYF

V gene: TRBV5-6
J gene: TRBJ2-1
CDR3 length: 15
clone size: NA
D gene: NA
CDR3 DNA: TGTGCCAGCAGCTTTGAGTACCTGGACTACAATGAGCAGTTCTTC
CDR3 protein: CASSFEYLDYNEQFF

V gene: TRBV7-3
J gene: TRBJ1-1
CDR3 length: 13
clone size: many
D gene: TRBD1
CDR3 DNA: TGTGCCAGCAGCTTATCCAGGGGGACTGAAGCTTTCTTT
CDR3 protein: CASSLSRGTEAFF

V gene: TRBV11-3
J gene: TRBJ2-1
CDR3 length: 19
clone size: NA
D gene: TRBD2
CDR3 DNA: TGTGCCAGCAGCTTAGAAGGGACTAGCGGGTCTAGCTCCTACAATGAGCAGTTCTTC
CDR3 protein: CASSLEGTSGSSSYNEQFF

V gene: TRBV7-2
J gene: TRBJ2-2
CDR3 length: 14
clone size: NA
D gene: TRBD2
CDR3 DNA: TGTGCCAGCAGCCTCCAAGCGGGGGCTGGGGAGCTGTTTTTT
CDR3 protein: CASSLQAGAGELFF

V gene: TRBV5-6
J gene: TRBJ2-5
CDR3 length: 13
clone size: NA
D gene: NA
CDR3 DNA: TGTGCCAGCAGCCCTGGGGTGGGCGAGACCCAGTACTTC
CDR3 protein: CASSPGVGETQYF

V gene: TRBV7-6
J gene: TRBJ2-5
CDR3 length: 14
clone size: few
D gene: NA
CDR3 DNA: TGTGCCAGCAGCTTAGGGACGGGCCAAGAGACCCAGTACTTC
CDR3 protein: CASSLGTGQETQYF

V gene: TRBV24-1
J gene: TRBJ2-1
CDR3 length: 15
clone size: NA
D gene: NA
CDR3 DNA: TGTGCCACCAGTGATAATAGCGCGAACTACAATGAGCAGTTCTTC
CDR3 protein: CATSDNSANYNEQFF

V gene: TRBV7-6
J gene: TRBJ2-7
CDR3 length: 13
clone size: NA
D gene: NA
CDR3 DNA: TGTGCCAGCAGCTTTCCGGAATCCTACGAGCAGTACTTC
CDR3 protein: CASSFPESYEQYF

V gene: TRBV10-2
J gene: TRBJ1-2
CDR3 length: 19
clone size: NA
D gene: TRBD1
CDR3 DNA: TGCGCCAGCAGTACCTTGGCTGGAGACAGGGGTCTTACTCGGGATGGCTACACCTTC
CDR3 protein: CASSTLAGDRGLTRDGYTF

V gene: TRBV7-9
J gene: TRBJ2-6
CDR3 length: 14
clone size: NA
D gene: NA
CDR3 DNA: TGTGCCAGCAGCTTCTCGTCTGGGGTCAACGTCCTGACTTTC
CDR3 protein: CASSFSSGVNVLTF

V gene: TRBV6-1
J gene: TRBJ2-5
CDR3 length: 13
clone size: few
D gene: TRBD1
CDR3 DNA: TGTGCCAGCAGAACCGGGACAGAAGAGACCCAGTACTTC
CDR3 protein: CASRTGTEETQYF

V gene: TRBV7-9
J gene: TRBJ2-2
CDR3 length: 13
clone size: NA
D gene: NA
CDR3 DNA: TGTGCCAGCACCTGGACCTCCACCGGGGAGCTGTTTTTT
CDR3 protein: CASTWTSTGELFF

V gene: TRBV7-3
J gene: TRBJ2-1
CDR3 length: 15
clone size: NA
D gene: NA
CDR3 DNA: TGTGCCAGCAGTAACAGTATGAGCTCCTACAATGAGCAGTTCTTC
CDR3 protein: CASSNSMSSYNEQFF

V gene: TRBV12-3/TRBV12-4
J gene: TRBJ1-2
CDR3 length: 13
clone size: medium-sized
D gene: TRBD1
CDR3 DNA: TGTGCCAGCAGTCTGACAGGGGGTAGAGCCTACACCTTC
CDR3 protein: CASSLTGGRAYTF

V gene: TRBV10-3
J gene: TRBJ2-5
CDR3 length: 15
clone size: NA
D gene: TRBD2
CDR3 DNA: TGTGCCATCAGAATCGATAGCGGGGCCTACAATGAGCAGTACTTC
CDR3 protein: CAIRIDSGAYNEQYF

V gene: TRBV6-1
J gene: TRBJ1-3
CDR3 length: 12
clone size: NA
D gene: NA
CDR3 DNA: TGTGCCAGCAGGGCAGGTGGAAACACCATATATTTT
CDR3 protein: CASRAGGNTIYF

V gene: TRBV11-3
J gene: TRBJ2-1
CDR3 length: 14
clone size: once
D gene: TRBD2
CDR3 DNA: TGTGCCAGCAGCTTAAAACTAGCGGGAGGTGAGCAGTTCTTC
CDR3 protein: CASSLKLAGGEQFF

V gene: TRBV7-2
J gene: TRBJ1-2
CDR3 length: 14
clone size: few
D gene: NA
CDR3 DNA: TGTGCCAGCAGCTTTGGGACACGGTCCTATGGCTACACCTTC
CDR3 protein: CASSFGTRSYGYTF

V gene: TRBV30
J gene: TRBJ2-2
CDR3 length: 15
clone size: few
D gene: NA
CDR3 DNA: TGTGCCTGGAGTTTGACGAACAGGGACACCGGGGAGCTGTTTTTT
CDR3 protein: CAWSLTNRDTGELFF

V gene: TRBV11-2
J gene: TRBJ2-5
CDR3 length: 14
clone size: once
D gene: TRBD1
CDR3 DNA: TGTGCCAGCAGCTCGGGACAGCTCCAAGAGACCCAGTACTTC
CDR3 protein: CASSSGQLQETQYF

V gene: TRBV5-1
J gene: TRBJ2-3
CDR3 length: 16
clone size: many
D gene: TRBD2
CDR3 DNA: TGCGCCAGCAGCGGGGGGACTAGCGGGGCCACAGATACGCAGTATTTT
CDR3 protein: CASSGGTSGATDTQYF

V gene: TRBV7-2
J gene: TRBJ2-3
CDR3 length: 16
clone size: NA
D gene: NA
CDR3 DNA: TGTGCCAGCAGCTTAGAGCTGGGTGTAGGCGCAGATACGCAGTATTTT
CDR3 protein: CASSLELGVGADTQYF

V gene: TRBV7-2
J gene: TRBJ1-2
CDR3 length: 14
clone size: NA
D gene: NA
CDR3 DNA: TGTGCCAGCAGCTTAGGGTTTGACGGATATGGCTACACCTTC
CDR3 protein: CASSLGFDGYGYTF

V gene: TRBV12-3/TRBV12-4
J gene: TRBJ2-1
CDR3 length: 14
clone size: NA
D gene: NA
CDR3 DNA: TGTGCCAGCAGTTACCAGCGGAGCACAGATACGCAGTTCTTC
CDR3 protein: CASSYQRSTDTQFF

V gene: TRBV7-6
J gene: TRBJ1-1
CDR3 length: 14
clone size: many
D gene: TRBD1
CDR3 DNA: TGTGCCAGCAGCCAGGACAGGGTGAACACTGAAGCTTTCTTT
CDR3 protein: CASSQDRVNTEAFF